Shown below are 9 T cell receptor beta chains from a single sample sequenced in a study of long-term antiretroviral therapy in people with HIV. The run of the v3.0 immunoSEQ assay was at survey level. The assay was immunoSEQ multiplex PCR, and TCRdb's table has in-frame clones only and misses some. The sample shows about 31,000 clones, approximately 85% of them seen only once. The sample consisted of unsorted PBMCs, taken 0.8 years before starting antiretroviral therapy. These receptors all stem from a man younger than 35 with HIV.

The chain has TRBV5-1 and TRBJ1-1; TRBD1 aligns across 9 bases. Per the germline V gene, CDR1 is SGHRS and CDR2 is YFSETQ. V was pared by 4 bases and J by 9 bases, with 10 bases of the junction left unmatched. The CDR3 covers 14 residues. CDR3 bases: TGCGCCAGCAGCGTCCGCCAGACAGGGGGTAAAGCTTTCTTT. Translating it yields CASSVRQTGGKAFF. Full variable domain (rest looked up from reference TRBV5-1 and TRBJ1-1): KAGVTQTPRYLIKTRGQQVTLSCSPISGHRSVSWYQQTPGQGLQFLFEYFSETQRNKGNFPGRFSGRQFSNSRSEMNVSTLELGDSALYLCASSVRQTGGKAFFGQGTRLTVV.

J is TRBJ1-2 and V is TRBV29-1; TRBD1 agrees at 7 bases. The CDR3 is 12 amino acids. Germline CDR1 and CDR2: SQVTM and ANQGSEA. The V and J ends lost 6 bases and 8 bases, in that order; junction bases with no gene match: 9. CDR3 sequence reads: CSVYDRVGGYTF. CDR3 nucleotide sequence: TGCAGCGTCTACGACAGGGTTGGCGGCTACACCTTC. Looking up the rest from reference TRBV29-1 and TRBJ1-2 gives the full variable domain: SAVISQKPSRDICQRGTSLTIQCQVDSQVTMMFWYRQQPGQSLTLIATANQGSEATYESGFVIDKFPISRPNLTFSTLTVSNMSPEDSSIYLCSVYDRVGGYTFGSGTRLTVV.

V is TRBV7-9 and J is TRBJ2-5; D may correspond to TRBD1 or TRBD2 (5 bases each). The germline V gene has CDR1 SEHNR and CDR2 FQNEAQ (reference sequence). The CDR3 length is 16 residues. V was pared by 4 bases and J by 4 bases, with 19 bases between. The CDR3 sequence is CASSSRDAAEPETQYF. CDR3 in DNA: TGTGCCAGCAGCTCGAGGGACGCGGCGGAACCAGAGACCCAGTACTTC.

In DNA, the CDR3 is TGTGCCAGCAGCTTAGCACAGAGCCAAGAGACCCAGTACTTC. Protein: CASSLAQSQETQYF. V gene TRBV7-9 combines with J gene TRBJ2-5; unclear D gene. The germline V gene has CDR1 SEHNR and CDR2 FQNEAQ (reference sequence). Trimming left V 0 bases short and J 1 base short, with 6 bases between. The CDR3 has 14 amino acids.

This clone appeared once. The rearrangement uses TRBV5-4 and TRBJ1-1; D gene unclear. The CDR3 is 8 residues long. Per the germline V gene, CDR1 is SGHNT and CDR2 is YYREEE (reference sequence). The CDR3 nucleotides read TGTGCAGGAACCCGGGCTTTCTTT. Amino acid sequence: CAGTRAFF.

The chain's CDR3 is CASSFPGLALTDTQYF. CDR3 in DNA: TGTGCCAGCAGCTTCCCCGGACTAGCGTTAACAGATACGCAGTATTTT. The V call is TRBV7-8, the J call TRBJ2-3, with TRBD2 matching 9 bases. Germline V CDR1 and CDR2: SGHVS, FQNEAQ. This CDR3 is built from 16 residues. With V trimmed by 3 bases and J by 3 bases, 7 bases remained unmatched.

The chain joins TRBV4-3 to TRBJ2-3; D is undetermined. CDR3 length equals 14 residues. V lost 0 bases and J 4 bases, leaving 8 bases between the germline ends. Per germline, CDR1 LGHNA and CDR2 YSLEER. CDR3 DNA sequence: TGCGCCAGCAGCCAAGATCATCGGGCAGATACGCAGTATTTT. It codes for CASSQDHRADTQYF.

The chain carries TRBV7-9 and TRBJ1-2; D is possibly TRBD1 (6 bases). Germline CDR1 is SEHNR and CDR2 is FQNEAQ (reference sequence). V lost 5 bases, J lost 4 bases, and 14 bases lay in between. The CDR3 sequence is 14 residues long. The CDR3 DNA follows: TGTGCCAGCAGCCTGATAGGGGGAAGCTATGGCTACACCTTC. Its protein is CASSLIGGSYGYTF. The full variable domain, rest sourced from reference TRBV7-9 and TRBJ1-2, is DTGVSQNPRHKITKRGQNVTFRCDPISEHNRLYWYRQTLGQGPEFLTYFQNEAQLEKSRLLSDRFSAERPKGSFSTLEIQRTEQGDSAMYLCASSLIGGSYGYTFGSGTRLTVV.

The chain carries TRBV6-1 and TRBJ1-3; D gene ambiguous. V lost 6 bases and J lost 5, with 5 bases in between. There are 11 residues in the CDR3. Per germline, CDR1 MNHNS and CDR2 SASEGT. The CDR3 is CASRVRNTIYF. In DNA form, the CDR3 reads TGTGCCAGCAGAGTAAGAAACACCATATATTTT.